One T cell receptor beta chain is described in this entry. Compared with germline, one end of the junction differs, possibly owing to a read error. The data derive from a study of tumor-infiltrating lymphocytes in primary liver carcinoma. Across the whole study: Each of the growths was stage T1-T3 N0M0, extending roughly 4.2 to 11 cm across.

A constant-region primer primed TCR beta cDNA synthesis from 400 to 550 ng of total RNA. The TCR beta library was amplified through three nested multiplex PCR rounds in a modified ARM-PCR procedure. Running around 9 cycles apiece, the first two PCR rounds relied on TRBV1-TRBV30 forward primers together with a C-beta reverse primer. MiXCR, run by TCRdb on the multiplex PCR reads, gives a single entry per CDR3 protein. The sample contains 35,000 to 40,000 distinct CDR3 sequences, roughly 73% of which appear only once. Extraction of RNA together with DNA used about 17-30 mg of unsorted bulk tissue. The patients had histopathologically diagnosed primary liver carcinoma, and their disease was treated by surgical resection. The CDR3 runs to 17 residues. CDR1 and CDR2 (germline): SGHAT, FQNNGV.

The TCR sequence derives from a man aged 35 to 55 with primary liver carcinoma and hepatitis B virus infection. The chain recombines TRBV11-2 with TRBJ2-5; the match to TRBD2 covers 8 bases. The specimen was tumor-adjacent normal liver tissue. The CDR3 loop reads CTSSLRLACDSSETQYF. The CDR3 region has the DNA TGTACCAGCAGCCTAAGACTAGCGTGTGACTCGAGCGAGACCCAGTACTTC.